This is a list of T cell receptor beta chains from one sample in a study of metastatic and nonmetastatic thyroid tumors. TCRdb re-called the PCR reads with MiXCR. The table has about 41,000 clones, about 24% seen once. The source material was tumor tissue. The source is a female donor with papillary thyroid cancer or a benign thyroid nodule (not recorded which). Some clones in this sample may be carry-over from other donors' samples. The CDR3 runs from the conserved cysteine through the conserved F or W. The D gene is left open where the match is weak. Clone size is shown for a subset of rows, as once, few, many or a class of expanded clone.

TRBJ2-5	TRBV20-1	TRBD2	many	TGCAGTGCGATTACTAGCGGGCAAGAGACCCAGTACTTC	CSAITSGQETQYF
TRBJ2-3	TRBV6-5	-	many	TGTGCCAGCAGTTACGGTCGTTCCGCAGATACGCAGTATTTT	CASSYGRSADTQYF
TRBJ1-5	TRBV6-2/TRBV6-3	-	few	TGTGCCAGCAGTTACCGTGGGGACAGCAATCAGCCCCAGCATTTT	CASSYRGDSNQPQHF
TRBJ2-7	TRBV18	-	-	TGTGCCAGCTCACCACAGCCAGGGGACGAGCAGTACTTC	CASSPQPGDEQYF
TRBJ2-7	TRBV5-1	TRBD1	many	TGCGCCAGCAGCTTGTTAGGACAGGGGGCCTACGAGCAGTACTTC	CASSLLGQGAYEQYF
TRBJ2-6	TRBV30	-	medium-sized	TGTGCCTGGACTGCGGGGTCCGGGGCCAACGTCCTGACTTTC	CAWTAGSGANVLTF
TRBJ2-7	TRBV18	-	many	TGTGCCAGCTCACCAGGGTCCGCCTACGAGCAGTACTTC	CASSPGSAYEQYF
TRBJ1-5	TRBV24-1	-	-	TGTGCCACCAGTCAATCTACCGGATATCAGCCCCAGCATTTT	CATSQSTGYQPQHF
TRBJ2-5	TRBV6-1	TRBD1	medium-sized	TGTGCCAGCAGCCCCACAGGGGAAGAGACCCAGTACTTC	CASSPTGEETQYF
TRBJ1-2	TRBV11-2	-	few	TGTGCCAGCAGCCTAGGCCAGAGCAACTATGGCTACACCTTC	CASSLGQSNYGYTF
TRBJ1-1	TRBV15	TRBD1	few	TGTGCCACCAGCAGAGAGAAGGGGGCAAACACTGAAGCTTTCTTT	CATSREKGANTEAFF
TRBJ1-6	TRBV25-1	-	few	TGTGCCAGCAGTGAAGGGACTAATTCACCCCTCCACTTT	CASSEGTNSPLHF
TRBJ2-5	TRBV4-3	-	-	TGCGCCAGCAGCCAAGAGAGGCGGGCTAGAATCCAAGAGACCCAGTACTTC	CASSQERRARIQETQYF
TRBJ2-2	TRBV7-6	TRBD1	-	TGTGCCAGCAGCTTATCCTTTCCGGGACAGAGAAACACCGGGGAGCTGTTTTTT	CASSLSFPGQRNTGELFF
TRBJ1-6	TRBV28	-	few	TGTGCCAGCAGTGCGGGAACAGACTATTCACCCCTCCACTTT	CASSAGTDYSPLHF
TRBJ2-3	TRBV30	-	many	TGTGCCTGGAGTGTTGGGGGAGGTGAAGCAGATACGCAGTATTTT	CAWSVGGGEADTQYF
TRBJ2-7	TRBV6-2/TRBV6-3	-	many	TGTGCCAGCACCGGCGGAGGGTTAAGATACGAGCAGTACTTC	CASTGGGLRYEQYF
TRBJ2-2	TRBV11-1	-	many	TGTGCCAGCAGCTTAGCGCTGGTAGTGGACACCGGGGAGCTGTTTTTT	CASSLALVVDTGELFF
TRBJ1-1	TRBV6-1	-	many	TGTGCCAGCAGCTTGACAGGGAACACTGAAGCTTTCTTT	CASSLTGNTEAFF
TRBJ2-5	TRBV6-2/TRBV6-3	TRBD2	-	TGTGCCAGCAGTGTGTCTAGCGGAAACCAAGAGACCCAGTACTTC	CASSVSSGNQETQYF
TRBJ2-6	TRBV11-1	-	many	TGTGCCAGCAGACCAACGACAGGTCGGATTCGTGGGGCCAACGTCCTGACTTTC	CASRPTTGRIRGANVLTF
TRBJ2-2	TRBV5-1	TRBD2	-	TGCGCCAGCAGCTTGGCCGGGGGGGCCGCGAACACCGTTGAGCTGTTTTTT	CASSLAGGAANTVELFF
TRBJ2-1	TRBV20-1	-	once	TGCAGTGCTATTCGCCTGGCTCCTCCCGGGGGGCAGTTCTTC	CSAIRLAPPGGQFF
TRBJ2-7	TRBV11-1	-	-	TGTGCCAGCAGCACATTTGGACTTACCCTAGGGTACGAGCAGTACTTC	CASSTFGLTLGYEQYF
TRBJ2-7	TRBV9	TRBD2	-	TGTGCCAGCAGCCGCAGCGGGACCCTCGGCGAGCAGTACTTC	CASSRSGTLGEQYF
TRBJ1-4	TRBV6-1	TRBD1	many	TGTGCCAGCAGGCTACAGGGGGTTAATGAAAAACTGTTTTTT	CASRLQGVNEKLFF
TRBJ2-1	TRBV19	-	many	TGTGCCAGTATGGGGAGGAGCTCCTACAATGAGCAGTTCTTC	CASMGRSSYNEQFF
TRBJ2-1	TRBV11-1	TRBD1	many	TGTGCCAGCAGCGTGGACAGGGCCTTCGATGAGCAGTTCTTC	CASSVDRAFDEQFF
TRBJ2-1	TRBV6-5	-	few	TGTGCCAGCAGTTACTCGATAGCAGGACACTACAATGAGCAGTTCTTC	CASSYSIAGHYNEQFF
TRBJ2-1	TRBV20-1	TRBD1	-	TGCAGTGCTAGAGCCCCGGGACAGGGGATCGGGGAGCAGTTCTTC	CSARAPGQGIGEQFF
TRBJ2-1	TRBV20-1	-	many	TGCAGTGCTAGAGATGGAGGAGAGGACTACAATGAGCAGTTCTTC	CSARDGGEDYNEQFF
TRBJ1-5	TRBV6-1	TRBD1	-	TGTGCCAGCAGTGAAGAAGGAGGGGGCCCTCAGCCCCAGCATTTT	CASSEEGGGPQPQHF
TRBJ2-1	TRBV7-3	-	-	TGTGCCAGCAGCCTAACCCCTTTGACGGAGCAGTTCTTC	CASSLTPLTEQFF
TRBJ2-7	TRBV20-1	TRBD2	-	TGCAGTGCTTTAGCGGGGGTGACCTACGAGCAGTACTTC	CSALAGVTYEQYF
TRBJ2-6	TRBV6-1	-	many	TGTGCCAGCGTGGGGTGGGGCTCTGGGGCCAACGTCCTGACTTTC	CASVGWGSGANVLTF
TRBJ1-1	TRBV28	-	few	TGTGCCAGCATCCAGGGGATGAACACTGAAGCTTTCTTT	CASIQGMNTEAFF
TRBJ2-5	TRBV5-1	TRBD1	few	TGCGCCAGCAGCTTGGACAGGGGGCGCGAGACCCAGTACTTC	CASSLDRGRETQYF